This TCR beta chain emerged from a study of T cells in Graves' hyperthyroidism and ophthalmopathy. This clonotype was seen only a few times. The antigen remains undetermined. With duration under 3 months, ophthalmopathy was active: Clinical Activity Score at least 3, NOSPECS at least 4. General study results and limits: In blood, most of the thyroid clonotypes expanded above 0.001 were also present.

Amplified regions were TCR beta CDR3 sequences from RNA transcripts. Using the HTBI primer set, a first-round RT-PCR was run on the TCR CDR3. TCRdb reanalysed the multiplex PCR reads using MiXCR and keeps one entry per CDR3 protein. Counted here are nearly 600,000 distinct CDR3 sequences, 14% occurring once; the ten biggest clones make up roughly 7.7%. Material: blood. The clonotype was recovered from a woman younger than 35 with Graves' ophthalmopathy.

In nucleotides, the CDR3 is TGTGCCAGCAGCCAAGCCGGCGGACTGAATCCTAACACTGAAGCTTTCTTT. Encoded protein: CASSQAGGLNPNTEAFF. The chain combines TRBV3-1 with TRBJ1-1, with D uncertain. Trimming left V 1 base short and J 2 bases short, with 17 bases between. This CDR3 has 17 amino acids. Germline lookup yields CDR1 LGHDT and CDR2 YNNKEL (reference sequence).